Listed here are 23 T cell receptor beta chains from one sample, sequenced in a study of blood T cell repertoires in COVID-19. The repertoire was sequenced with immunoSEQ multiplex PCR; TCRdb's copy has only in-frame clones and lacks some. The repertoire holds 250,000 to 350,000 clones, with more than 70% as singletons. Sequencing used peripheral blood. The receptors here all came from a man aged 18 to 29 who had recovered from COVID-19.

V and J are TRBV19 and TRBJ2-7, with 7 bases aligning to TRBD1. The germline gives CDR1 LNHDA, CDR2 SQIVND (reference sequence). V lost 6 bases to trimming and J lost 3 bases; unmatched junction nucleotides: 5. The CDR3 runs 13 residues. The CDR3 here is CASRGQFNYEQYF. CDR3 coding DNA: TGTGCCAGTAGGGGACAGTTTAACTACGAGCAGTACTTC.

This clone was detected a few times. The chain combines TRBV19 with TRBJ2-7, with D tentatively TRBD1 (6 bases). The CDR3 is 15 residues long. The V gene lost 4 bases and the J gene lost 2 bases, with 15 bases spanning the gap. Per germline, CDR1 LNHDA and CDR2 SQIVND (reference sequence). CDR3 DNA: TGTGCCAGTAGTACCGGTGGGGGCGAGACCTACGAGCAGTACTTC. This translates into CASSTGGGETYEQYF.

This clone was observed a single time. This sequence joins TRBV18 and TRBJ1-5; a weak D match, TRBD1 (6 bases). Germline CDR1 is KGHSH and CDR2 is LQKENI. Between the trimmed V and J ends, which lost 6 bases and 8 bases, there was a span of 14 bases. The CDR3 extends over 13 amino acids. The CDR3 DNA reads as TGTGCCAGCTCCCAGGGGACCCAGGAGCCCCAGCATTTT. It encodes CASSQGTQEPQHF.

The rearrangement links TRBV27 to TRBJ2-1; TRBD2 aligns across 10 bases. Germline lookup yields CDR1 MNHEY and CDR2 SMNVEV (reference sequence). J gave up 9 bases and V 7 bases, and 9 bases lay outside the gene matches. This CDR3 is 14 amino acids long. CDR3 protein: CASTISSGSTEQFF. The CDR3 bases are TGTGCCAGCACTATTTCTAGCGGGAGCACTGAGCAGTTCTTC.

The J gene is TRBJ2-5, the V gene TRBV2; D not certain. From germline, CDR1 is SNHLY and CDR2 FYNNEI. Trimming stripped 6 bases from V and 1 base from J, with 9 bases between. The CDR3 consists of 13 residues. CDR3 sequence: CASRAGIQETQYF. CDR3 sequence (DNA): TGTGCCAGCAGGGCAGGAATCCAAGAGACCCAGTACTTC.

The chain couples TRBV5-1 to TRBJ1-1; D gene ambiguous. Trimming took 0 bases from V and 0 from J, leaving 6 bases between them. CDR1 is SGHRS and CDR2 is YFSETQ in the germline V gene. This CDR3 contains 14 residues. CDR3 protein: CASSLDQMNTEAFF. As DNA, the CDR3 is TGCGCCAGCAGCTTGGATCAGATGAACACTGAAGCTTTCTTT.

This clone was detected once. The V call is TRBV7-9, the J call TRBJ2-1; a possible D gene is TRBD1 (6 bases). The CDR3 is 14 amino acids. CDR1 is SEHNR and CDR2 is FQNEAQ in the germline V gene (reference sequence). V was shortened by 0 bases and J by 7 bases, with 10 bases between the two germline ends. The CDR3 DNA sequence: TGTGCCAGCAGCTTAGCGGGGGCCCCGAATGAGCAGTTCTTC. Encoded protein: CASSLAGAPNEQFF.

This clone showed up just once. The chain carries TRBV27 and TRBJ2-7, with D possibly TRBD2 on 5 matching bases. CDR1 MNHEY and CDR2 SMNVEV come from the germline V gene (reference sequence). The CDR3 covers 15 residues. The V and J ends lost 4 bases and 2 bases respectively, with 15 bases between them. The CDR3 DNA is TGTGCCAGCAGTTCCTCACTAGGGCCTACCTACGAGCAGTACTTC. Translating gives CASSSSLGPTYEQYF.

The chain couples TRBV24-1 to TRBJ2-1; 8 bases are shared with TRBD2. The germline V gene encodes CDR1 KGHDR and CDR2 SFDVKD. This CDR3 is built from 16 residues. With V trimmed by 4 bases and J by 6 bases, 10 bases remained unmatched. The CDR3: CATSDPAGVGINEQFF. DNA of the CDR3: TGTGCCACCAGTGACCCAGCGGGGGTAGGTATCAATGAGCAGTTCTTC.

The chain carries TRBV7-9 and TRBJ1-2, with D possibly matching TRBD1 (6 bases). With 5 bases removed from V and 3 bases from J, the gap between germline ends came to 10 bases. Germline V gene data show CDR1 as SEHNR and CDR2 as FQNEAQ (reference sequence). The length of the CDR3 is 13 residues. CDR3 sequence: CASSLTGYYGYTF. The CDR3 coding sequence is TGTGCCAGCAGCCTCACAGGGTACTATGGCTACACCTTC.

This chain uses TRBV3-1 (or the pseudogene TRBV3-2) with TRBJ1-6; perhaps TRBD1 as D (6 bases). Deletions cut 2 bases from V and 7 bases from J, with 9 bases between. CDR3 length: 14 residues. Germline V CDR1 and CDR2: LGHDT, YNNKEL (reference sequence). The DNA for the CDR3 is TGTGCCAGCAGCCAAAGGACAGAGAATTCACCCCTCCACTTT. Protein sequence: CASSQRTENSPLHF.

The chain joins TRBV4-1 to TRBJ2-1; 7 bases line up with TRBD2. Germline CDR1 is MGHRA and CDR2 is YSYEKL. The CDR3 runs 11 residues. J gave up 9 bases and V 8 bases, and 4 bases lay outside the gene matches. CDR3 loop: CASAGVGEQFF. CDR3 nucleotide sequence: TGCGCCAGCGCGGGAGTCGGTGAGCAGTTCTTC.

V and J are TRBV12-1 and TRBJ1-5; the table names TRBD1, a call not compared with the DNA. TRBV12-1 is a listed pseudogene. CDR3 length equals 16 residues. CDR3 DNA: TGTGCCAGCAGCTCCGGTAGGCAGGGTGGCAATCAGCCCCAGCATTTT. As protein: CASSSGRQGGNQPQHF.

The chain has TRBV27 and TRBJ1-1; D unclear. This CDR3 is 15 amino acids long. Trimming shortened V by 7 bases and J by 0 bases, and 15 bases separated the two germline ends. The germline gives CDR1 MNHEY, CDR2 SMNVEV (reference sequence). The CDR3: CASMPGVLMNTEAFF. In nucleotides, the CDR3 is TGTGCCAGCATGCCCGGGGTTTTAATGAACACTGAAGCTTTCTTT.

The CDR3 spells CASSPGQYLMNTEAFF. The CDR3 bases are TGTGCCAGCAGCCCGGGACAGTATCTCATGAACACTGAAGCTTTCTTT. J is TRBJ1-1 and V is TRBV7-6; TRBD1 matches 7 bases. The CDR3 loop spans 16 amino acids. Per the germline V gene, CDR1 is SGHVS and CDR2 is FNYEAQ. J was trimmed by 0 bases and V by 5 bases; bases with no gene match: 9.

Remarks on this clone: Other DNA sequences of this sample code for an identical CDR3. The CDR3 protein is CASSSGGYTEAFF. CDR3 nucleotides: TGTGCCAGCAGTTCAGGGGGGTATACTGAAGCTTTCTTT. The chain couples TRBV6-6 to TRBJ1-1, with 7 bases lining up with TRBD1. Germline trimming cut 4 bases from V and 5 bases from J; bases unmatched to any gene: 4. Germline V gene sequence: CDR1 MNHNY, CDR2 SVGAGI (reference sequence). The CDR3 is 13 residues long.

This chain uses TRBV7-9 with TRBJ2-5; 7 bases line up with TRBD1. V shed 2 bases and J 5 bases; nucleotides not matched to a gene: 11. This CDR3 spans 16 amino acids. CDR1 and CDR2 from the germline V gene are SEHNR and FQNEAQ (reference sequence). CDR3 in amino acids: CASSLLPGGRAETQYF. CDR3 coding DNA: TGTGCCAGCAGCTTACTCCCAGGGGGAAGAGCGGAGACCCAGTACTTC.

The chain links TRBV5-6 to TRBJ1-2, with 8 bases lining up with TRBD1. With V trimmed by 4 bases and J by 4 bases, 3 bases remained unmatched. The V gene's germline CDR1 is SGHDT and CDR2 YYEEEE. The CDR3 consists of 13 residues. The CDR3 sequence is CASSPTGGYGYTF. The CDR3 DNA sequence: TGTGCCAGCAGCCCAACAGGGGGCTATGGCTACACCTTC.

The chain uses TRBV5-1 and TRBJ1-3; the match to TRBD1 covers 10 bases. Germline trimming cut 3 bases from V and 7 bases from J; bases unmatched to any gene: 22. The CDR3 covers 20 residues. The germline V gene encodes CDR1 SGHRS and CDR2 YFSETQ. This CDR3 is CASSSSTPGQGRRTVNTIYF. The CDR3 DNA reads TGCGCCAGCAGCTCATCAACACCGGGACAGGGGAGGCGGACGGTGAACACCATATATTTT.

The chain employs TRBV5-1 and TRBJ2-2; D is uncertain. V was clipped by 0 bases and J by 4 bases, with 4 bases between them. There are 13 residues in the CDR3. Germline CDR1 reads SGHRS; CDR2 reads YFSETQ. The CDR3 loop is CASSLAFTGELFF. The DNA of the CDR3 is TGCGCCAGCAGCTTGGCATTCACCGGGGAGCTGTTTTTT. Supplemented by reference TRBV5-1 and TRBJ2-2, the full variable domain reads KAGVTQTPRYLIKTRGQQVTLSCSPISGHRSVSWYQQTPGQGLQFLFEYFSETQRNKGNFPGRFSGRQFSNSRSEMNVSTLELGDSALYLCASSLAFTGELFFGEGSRLTVL.

The J gene is TRBJ1-1, the V gene TRBV2, with TRBD1 matching 9 bases. The CDR3 loop spans 14 amino acids. J was trimmed by 2 bases and V by 6 bases; bases with no gene match: 4. Germline loops: CDR1 SNHLY, CDR2 FYNNEI. The CDR3 DNA sequence: TGTGCCAGCAGCCGACAGGGGGGCAACACTGAAGCTTTCTTT. Protein product: CASSRQGGNTEAFF.

The rearrangement links TRBV6-2 or TRBV6-3 to TRBJ1-6, with D tentatively TRBD1 (5 bases). Germline values: CDR1 MNHEY, CDR2 SVGEGT. V gave up 1 base and J gave up 10 bases, with 11 bases separating them. This CDR3 has 14 amino acids. The CDR3 DNA reads as TGTGCCAGCAGTTACTGGCAGGGAGGATCACCCCTCCACTTT. Translated, it gives CASSYWQGGSPLHF.

The chain employs TRBV2 and TRBJ1-2; D is uncertain. Trimming cost V 1 base and J 8 bases, with 11 bases left between them. Looked up from germline, CDR1 is SNHLY and CDR2 is FYNNEI. CDR3 length equals 13 residues. CDR3 sequence: CASSEGLDWGYTF. Written as DNA, the CDR3 is TGTGCCAGCAGTGAAGGCCTCGACTGGGGCTACACCTTC.